This TCR beta chain is from a study of Graves' ophthalmopathy and Graves' hyperthyroidism. Study findings and constraints: Detected in blood as well were most expanded thyroid clonotypes with frequency above 0.001.

With 6 bases clipped from V and 5 bases from J, the junction kept 8 bases outside the gene matches. Looked up from germline, CDR1 is MNHNY and CDR2 is SVGAGI (reference sequence). The CDR3 length is 15 residues. About this clonotype: Antigen unknown.

Investigators amplified TCR beta CDR3 regions from RNA transcripts. First-round RT-PCR with HTBI primers preceded a second-round multiplex PCR. TCRdb called the multiplex PCR reads again in MiXCR, with one record for every CDR3 protein. Among about 1.2 million distinct CDR3 sequences listed, about 35% were seen once. The sequenced sample was peripheral blood or thyroid tissue (not recorded which). The TCR comes from an adult man with Graves' hyperthyroidism. This chain connects TRBV6-6 to TRBJ2-7; 12 bases fit TRBD1. In DNA form, the CDR3 reads TGTGCCAGCAGGAAACCGGGACAGGGGGCCCACGAGCAGTACTTC. This translates into CASRKPGQGAHEQYF.